The 10 T cell receptor beta chains in this list originate from one sample, sequenced in a study of Ad26.COV2.S vaccination and SARS-CoV-2 variants. Treatment in this sample: over 15 received Ad26.COV2.S at low or high dose, single or two shots; roughly five received placebo; per-sample allocation not given. All samples were drawn on day 63, counting from the first vaccine or placebo injection. Libraries were prepared by immunoSEQ multiplex PCR; TCRdb keeps only in-frame clonotypes and omits some of them. Of around 300,000 clones in the sample, approximately 86% were seen once. The material sequenced was peripheral blood, taken in a trial of Ad26.COV2.S vaccine versus placebo. The receptors were gathered from a person between 18 and 65 years old who received the Ad26.COV2.S COVID-19 vaccine or a placebo.

The chain couples TRBV12-3 or TRBV12-4 to TRBJ1-2; 8 nucleotides match TRBD1. V was clipped by 7 bases and J by 7 bases; unmatched bases: 5. The CDR3 covers 12 residues. The CDR3 coding sequence is TGTGCCAGCACCAGGGGGCCGGGTGGCTACACCTTC. Encoded protein: CASTRGPGGYTF.

J is TRBJ2-1 and V is TRBV6-2 or TRBV6-3; 12 positions agree with TRBD2. From germline, CDR1 is MNHEY and CDR2 SVGEGT. J gave up 2 bases and V 5 bases, and 10 bases lay outside the gene matches. The CDR3 is 18 amino acids. CDR3 coding DNA: TGTGCCAGCAGTGGACTAAGGCCTAGCGGGGGGGCCTACAATGAGCAGTTCTTC. Encoded protein: CASSGLRPSGGAYNEQFF.

Turning to this clone: Other DNA variants within this sample encode the same CDR3. The chain is built from TRBV12-3 or TRBV12-4 and TRBJ2-5, with D possibly being TRBD2 (5 bases). Trimming pared 6 bases from V and 5 bases from J, leaving 10 bases between. The CDR3 runs to 12 residues. The CDR3 region is CASSLTGETQYF. The CDR3, as DNA: TGTGCCAGCAGCCTTACGGGGGAGACCCAGTACTTC.

The chain combines TRBV6-5 with TRBJ1-6; D not certain. Trimming left V 2 bases short and J 7 bases short, with 6 bases between. Germline CDR1 is MNHEY and CDR2 is SVGAGI. This CDR3 comprises 13 residues. CDR3 coding DNA: TGTGCCAGCAGTTACGACTTGAATTCACCCCTCCACTTT. Protein sequence: CASSYDLNSPLHF.

The rearrangement uses TRBV30 and TRBJ1-4, with D perhaps TRBD1 (5 bases). Deletions cut 2 bases from V and 8 bases from J, with 21 bases between. The CDR3 contains 16 residues. The germline gives CDR1 GTSNPN, CDR2 SVGIG (reference sequence). CDR3: CAWSLKLGLSGEKLFF. The CDR3, as DNA: TGTGCCTGGAGTCTAAAGTTGGGGCTTTCCGGGGAAAAACTGTTTTTT.

The V and J genes are TRBV7-8 and TRBJ2-7, with TRBD1 identical over 9 bases. V was clipped by 3 bases and J by 6 bases; unmatched bases: 6. Per germline, CDR1 SGHVS and CDR2 FQNEAQ. The CDR3 spans 14 residues. CDR3 coding DNA: TGTGCCAGCAGCTTTCCCGGGACAGGGATCGAGCAGTACTTC. It translates to CASSFPGTGIEQYF.

This chain connects TRBV5-1 to TRBJ2-7; D ambiguous. In germline, CDR1 is SGHRS, CDR2 YFSETQ. Trimming pared 0 bases from V and 0 bases from J, leaving 7 bases between. This CDR3 is built from 14 residues. Here the CDR3 DNA reads TGCGCCAGCAGCTTGGACTCGCTCTCCTACGAGCAGTACTTC. It codes for CASSLDSLSYEQYF.

The chain links TRBV4-1 to TRBJ2-1; D ambiguous. Germline assignment: CDR1 MGHRA and CDR2 YSYEKL. The CDR3 length is 14 residues. The V and J ends lost 1 base and 5 bases respectively, with 9 bases between them. Here the CDR3 DNA reads TGCGCCAGCAGCCAAGGGGCTGTAAACAATGAGCAGTTCTTC. It yields the protein CASSQGAVNNEQFF.

CDR3 amino acids: CASSLVRGPGELFF. As DNA, the CDR3 is TGTGCCAGCAGCTTAGTGAGGGGCCCCGGGGAGCTGTTTTTT. The J gene is TRBJ2-2, the V gene TRBV7-8, with D perhaps assigned TRBD1 or TRBD2 (5 bases each). The germline CDR1 and CDR2 sequences are SGHVS and FQNEAQ. Between the trimmed V and J ends, which lost 1 base and 6 bases, there was a span of 9 bases. The CDR3 consists of 14 residues.

The CDR3 sequence: CAISGSLRNTEAFF. The CDR3 DNA follows: TGTGCCATCAGTGGTAGTTTGCGGAACACTGAAGCTTTCTTT. V gene TRBV10-3 combines with J gene TRBJ1-1, with no clear D. CDR3 size: 14 residues. The V and J ends lost 4 bases and 1 base respectively, with 10 bases between them. Germline lookup yields CDR1 ENHRY and CDR2 SYGVKD.